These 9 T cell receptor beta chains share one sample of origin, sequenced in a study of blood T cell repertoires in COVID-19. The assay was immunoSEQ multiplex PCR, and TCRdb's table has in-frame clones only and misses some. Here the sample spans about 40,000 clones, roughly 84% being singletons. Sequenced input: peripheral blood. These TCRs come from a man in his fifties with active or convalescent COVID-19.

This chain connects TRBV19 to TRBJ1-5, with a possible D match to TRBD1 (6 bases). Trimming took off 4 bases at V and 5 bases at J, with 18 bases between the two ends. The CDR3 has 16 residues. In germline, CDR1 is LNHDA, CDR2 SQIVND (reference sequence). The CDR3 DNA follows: TGTGCCAGTAGTACTCGGACAGCGTCTGGGGATCAGCCCCAGCATTTT. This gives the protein CASSTRTASGDQPQHF. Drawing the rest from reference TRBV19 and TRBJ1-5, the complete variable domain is DGGITQSPKYLFRKEGQNVTLSCEQNLNHDAMYWYRQDPGQGLRLIYYSQIVNDFQKGDIAEGYSVSREKKESFPLTVTSAQKNPTAFYLCASSTRTASGDQPQHFGDGTRLSIL.

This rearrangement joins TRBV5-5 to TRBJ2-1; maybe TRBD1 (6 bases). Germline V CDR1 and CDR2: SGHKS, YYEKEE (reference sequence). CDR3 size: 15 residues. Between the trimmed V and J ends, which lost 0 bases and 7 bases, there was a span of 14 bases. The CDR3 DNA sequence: TGTGCCAGCAGCTTGGGGGGGCCAAATCAGAATGAGCAGTTCTTC. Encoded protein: CASSLGGPNQNEQFF.

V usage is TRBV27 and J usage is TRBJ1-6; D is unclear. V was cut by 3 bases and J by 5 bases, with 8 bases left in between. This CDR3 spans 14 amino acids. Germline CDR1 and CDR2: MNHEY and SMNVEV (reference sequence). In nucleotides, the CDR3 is TGTGCCAGCAGTTTTAACGGGGATAATTCACCCCTCCACTTT. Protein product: CASSFNGDNSPLHF.

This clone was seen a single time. Written as DNA, the CDR3 is TGTGCCACCAGTGATGCCACAGGGGGATTTGCAACTAATGAAAAACTGTTTTTT. Encoded protein: CATSDATGGFATNEKLFF. V is TRBV24-1 and J is TRBJ1-4; 8 nucleotides match TRBD1. This CDR3 is 18 amino acids long. CDR1 KGHDR and CDR2 SFDVKD come from the germline V gene. V lost 3 bases, J lost 0 bases, and 8 bases stayed unmatched.

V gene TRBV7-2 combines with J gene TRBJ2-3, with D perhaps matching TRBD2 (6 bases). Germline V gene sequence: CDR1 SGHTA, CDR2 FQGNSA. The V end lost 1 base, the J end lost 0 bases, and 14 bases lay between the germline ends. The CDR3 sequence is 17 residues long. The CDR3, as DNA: TGTGCCAGCAGCTTAGGGCCAGCGGGCCTTAGCACAGATACGCAGTATTTT. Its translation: CASSLGPAGLSTDTQYF.

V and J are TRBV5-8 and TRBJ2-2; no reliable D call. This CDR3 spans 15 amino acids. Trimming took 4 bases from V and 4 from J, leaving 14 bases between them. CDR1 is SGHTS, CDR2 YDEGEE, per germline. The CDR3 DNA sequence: TGTGCCAGCAGCCCATATTACGGCGGCACCGGGGAGCTGTTTTTT. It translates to CASSPYYGGTGELFF.

Here the CDR3 reads CASRATSGSDEQFF. Here the CDR3 DNA reads TGTGCCAGCAGGGCGACTAGCGGTAGCGATGAGCAGTTCTTC. The V gene is TRBV9, the J gene TRBJ2-1; TRBD2 aligns across 9 bases. Unmatched junction bases numbered 8, after V lost 5 bases and J lost 8 bases. The germline gives CDR1 SGDLS, CDR2 YYNGEE. The CDR3 has 14 amino acids.

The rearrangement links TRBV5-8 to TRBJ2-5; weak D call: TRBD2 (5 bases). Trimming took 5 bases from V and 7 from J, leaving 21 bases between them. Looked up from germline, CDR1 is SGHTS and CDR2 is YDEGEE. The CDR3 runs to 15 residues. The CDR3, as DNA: TGTGCCAGCAGTTCCTCGTCCTGGACTCCGAGGACCCAGTACTTC. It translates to CASSSSSWTPRTQYF.

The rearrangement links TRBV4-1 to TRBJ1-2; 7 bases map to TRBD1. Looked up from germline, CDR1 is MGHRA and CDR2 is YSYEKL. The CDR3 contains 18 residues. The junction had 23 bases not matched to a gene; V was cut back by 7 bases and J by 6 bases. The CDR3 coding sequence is TGCGCCAGCAAAAGGTCCGGGACAGAGGGACCTTGGGAAGATGGCTACACCTTC. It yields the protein CASKRSGTEGPWEDGYTF.